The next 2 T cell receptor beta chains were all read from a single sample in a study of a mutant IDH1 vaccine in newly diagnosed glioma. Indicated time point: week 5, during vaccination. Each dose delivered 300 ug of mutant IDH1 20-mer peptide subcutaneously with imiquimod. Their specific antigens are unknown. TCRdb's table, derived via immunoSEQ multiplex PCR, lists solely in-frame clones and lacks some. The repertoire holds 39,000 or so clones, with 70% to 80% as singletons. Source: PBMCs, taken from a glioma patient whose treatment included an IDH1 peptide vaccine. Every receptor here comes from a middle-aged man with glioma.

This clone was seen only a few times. The CDR3 here is CASSYENGGTEAFF. CDR3 nucleotides: TGTGCCAGCTCATACGAAAACGGGGGGACTGAAGCTTTCTTT. This rearrangement joins TRBV18 to TRBJ1-1, with D maybe TRBD1 (5 bases). The V end lost 5 bases, the J end lost 5 bases, and 15 bases lay between the germline ends. Germline V gene lookup returns CDR1 KGHSH and CDR2 LQKENI. The CDR3 extends over 14 amino acids. Supplemented by reference TRBV18 and TRBJ1-1, the full variable domain reads NAGVMQNPRHLVRRRGQEARLRCSPMKGHSHVYWYRQLPEEGLKFMVYLQKENIIDESGMPKERFSAEFPKEGPSILRIQQVVRGDSAAYFCASSYENGGTEAFFGQGTRLTVV.

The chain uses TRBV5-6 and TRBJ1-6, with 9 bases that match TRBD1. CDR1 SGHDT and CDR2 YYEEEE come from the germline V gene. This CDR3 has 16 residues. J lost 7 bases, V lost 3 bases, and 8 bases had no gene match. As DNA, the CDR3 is TGTGCCAGCAGCTGGACAGGGGCCTCTGGGAATTCACCCCTCCACTTT. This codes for CASSWTGASGNSPLHF.